The 20 T cell receptor beta chains presented below share a single source sample, sequenced in a study of cytomegalovirus exposure and HLA in healthy donors (dated by TCRdb to about 2017). Libraries were prepared through the immunoSEQ multiplex PCR assay. A mixture of 60 forward primers for TCR Vbeta segments and 13 reverse primers for TCR Jbeta segments was used in the multiplex PCR. This immuneACCESS table, as held by TCRdb, lists in-frame sequences with V and J called but not all clones. Of the missing ones, under half trace to an unresolved V gene in checked studies; the others have no known cause. The sample table records 110,000 to 150,000 clones; approximately 84% of these occur just once. The ten biggest clones cover 1.9% of the sample. The sample was PBMCs. The receptor source for this set is a woman aged 40 to 50 in good health and CMV-seronegative.

V and J are TRBV7-6 and TRBJ2-5; 7 positions match TRBD1. The germline V gene has CDR1 SGHVS and CDR2 FNYEAQ. V trimming: 4 bases; J trimming: 7 bases; junction bases outside the gene matches: 6. This CDR3 is built from 13 residues. The chain's CDR3 is CASSYTGEGTQYF. CDR3 DNA sequence: TGTGCCAGCAGCTATACAGGGGAAGGGACCCAGTACTTC.

In the case of this clone: The junction departs from the called germline gene at one end, perhaps through a read error. Other DNA variants within this sample encode the same CDR3. DNA for the CDR3: TGCGCCAGTACCTTCGGGATTAATTCCTACGAGCAGTACTTC. This translates into CASTFGINSYEQYF. V usage is TRBV19 and J usage is TRBJ2-7, with D possibly TRBD2 on 5 matching bases. CDR1 is LNHDA and CDR2 is SQIVND in the germline V gene (reference sequence). This CDR3 contains 14 residues.

The V call is TRBV29-1, the J call TRBJ2-3; 8 bases fit TRBD2. The ends lost 3 bases at V and 6 bases at J; junction bases unmatched: 2. Germline-derived CDR1 and CDR2 are SQVTM and ANQGSEA. There are 12 residues in the CDR3. This chain's CDR3 is CSVDSGTDTQYF. DNA of the CDR3: TGCAGCGTTGATAGCGGGACGGATACGCAGTATTTT.

The chain is built from TRBV19 and TRBJ2-5; 7 bases align to TRBD2. Unmatched junction bases numbered 4, after V lost 4 bases and J lost 5 bases. Germline V gene sequence: CDR1 LNHDA, CDR2 SQIVND (reference sequence). This CDR3 has 13 amino acids. The CDR3 is CASSNLRGETQYF. The DNA of the CDR3 is TGTGCCAGTAGTAATCTGCGGGGGGAGACCCAGTACTTC.

This rearrangement joins TRBV7-9 to TRBJ2-3; 8 nucleotides match TRBD2. V shed 4 bases, J shed 5 bases, and the junction held 20 bases outside the gene matches. Germline assignment: CDR1 SEHNR and CDR2 FQNEAQ (reference sequence). The CDR3 covers 19 residues. The CDR3 loop is CASSSTSPGTSRGLDTQYF. In DNA, the CDR3 is TGTGCCAGCAGCTCAACATCCCCGGGGACTAGTCGCGGATTAGATACGCAGTATTTT.

Only one count was recorded for this clone. The rearrangement joins TRBV27 to TRBJ2-1; 8 bases agree with TRBD2. V shed 0 bases, J shed 4 bases, and the junction held 2 bases outside the gene matches. In germline, CDR1 is MNHEY, CDR2 SMNVEV (reference sequence). The CDR3 has 15 amino acids. The CDR3 bases are TGTGCCAGCAGTTTATCGATAGCGGGATACAATGAGCAGTTCTTC. Amino acid sequence: CASSLSIAGYNEQFF.

The chain recombines TRBV10-3 with TRBJ1-1; the D gene is possibly TRBD1 (6 bases). V was shortened by 6 bases and J by 11 bases, with 16 bases between the two germline ends. This CDR3 has 12 amino acids. Germline V gene data show CDR1 as ENHRY and CDR2 as SYGVKD. The CDR3 coding sequence is TGTGCCATCAGCGATCGACAGGAGGCGGCTTTCTTT. It translates to CAISDRQEAAFF.

The chain couples TRBV2 to TRBJ2-1, with TRBD2 matching 12 bases. With 6 bases clipped from V and 4 bases from J, the junction kept 7 bases outside the gene matches. The length of the CDR3 is 16 residues. Germline V gene sequence: CDR1 SNHLY, CDR2 FYNNEI. CDR3 residues: CASSDGLAGIYNEQFF. The CDR3 DNA follows: TGTGCCAGCAGCGACGGACTAGCGGGGATTTACAATGAGCAGTTCTTC.

This sequence joins TRBV6-6 and TRBJ2-5, with 10 bases aligning to TRBD1. With the DNA end fitting TRBJ2-7 better, the J assignment may be wrong. CDR1 and CDR2 (germline): MNHNY, SVGAGI (reference sequence). The CDR3 is 15 amino acids. CDR3 sequence: CASATRDRGPYEQYF. The CDR3 DNA reads TGTGCCAGCGCAACCCGGGACAGGGGTCCCTACGAGCAGTACTTC.

J is TRBJ2-7 and V is TRBV5-6, with a possible D match to TRBD1 (5 bases). V was trimmed by 1 base and J by 2 bases, leaving 7 bases between them. CDR3 length: 13 residues. The germline gives CDR1 SGHDT, CDR2 YYEEEE. Written as DNA, the CDR3 is TGTGCCAGCAGCTTGAACAGGCCCTACGAGCAGTACTTC. It is translated as CASSLNRPYEQYF.

This clone was seen only a few times. This chain uses TRBV14 with TRBJ2-3, with 11 bases identical to TRBD2. The CDR3 is 16 amino acids. V dropped 2 bases and J dropped 2; count of bases not matched to a gene: 3. In germline, CDR1 is SGHDN, CDR2 FVKESK. CDR3: CASSQTSGRYTDTQYF. The CDR3 bases are TGTGCCAGCAGCCAAACTAGCGGGAGATACACAGATACGCAGTATTTT. Complete variable domain (other parts from reference TRBV14 and TRBJ2-3): EAGVTQFPSHSVIEKGQTVTLRCDPISGHDNLYWYRRVMGKEIKFLLHFVKESKQDESGMPNNRFLAERTGGTYSTLKVQPAELEDSGVYFCASSQTSGRYTDTQYFGPGTRLTVL.

V and J are TRBV27 and TRBJ2-7, with TRBD1 matching over 8 bases. Germline V gene lookup returns CDR1 MNHEY and CDR2 SMNVEV (reference sequence). J lost 1 base, V lost 3 bases, and 5 bases had no gene match. This CDR3 is 15 amino acids long. The CDR3 coding sequence is TGTGCCAGCAGTTTTTCAACAGGGGGTTCCTACGAGCAGTACTTC. Translation: CASSFSTGGSYEQYF.

The chain has TRBV6-5 and TRBJ1-1, with unresolved D. V lost 9 bases, J lost 0 bases, and 11 bases lay in between. This CDR3 is 13 amino acids long. CDR1 is MNHEY, CDR2 SVGAGI, per germline. The CDR3 DNA sequence: TGTGCCAGTGTTCAGAACATGAACACTGAAGCTTTCTTT. The encoded protein is CASVQNMNTEAFF.

The chain combines TRBV19 with TRBJ1-5; maybe TRBD1 (5 bases). CDR1 is LNHDA and CDR2 is SQIVND in the germline V gene (reference sequence). The CDR3 contains 15 residues. V lost 5 bases to trimming and J lost 2 bases, with 13 bases between them. As DNA, the CDR3 is TGTGCCAGTAGTGTGACAGTATTGGGCAATCAGCCCCAGCATTTT. Protein: CASSVTVLGNQPQHF.

The rearrangement uses TRBV5-1 and TRBJ2-3, with TRBD1 identical over 8 bases. V trimming: 4 bases; J trimming: 5 bases; junction bases outside the gene matches: 6. The CDR3 is 14 residues long. Per the germline V gene, CDR1 is SGHRS and CDR2 is YFSETQ. The CDR3, as DNA: TGCGCCAGCAGCCCGGACAGGGTGGGAGATACGCAGTATTTT. It translates to CASSPDRVGDTQYF.

V usage is TRBV7-3 and J usage is TRBJ1-2, with D tentatively TRBD1 (5 bases). V lost 4 bases, J lost 3 bases, and 12 bases lay in between. In germline, CDR1 is SGHTA, CDR2 FQGTGA. The CDR3 extends over 14 amino acids. In DNA, the CDR3 is TGTGCCAGCAGCTCAACTCCGGGGGACTATGGCTACACCTTC. Translated, it gives CASSSTPGDYGYTF.

The chain couples TRBV28 to TRBJ2-4; tentatively, D is TRBD1 (6 bases). V dropped 0 bases and J dropped 2 bases, with 17 bases sitting between them. From germline, CDR1 is MDHEN and CDR2 SYDVKM. The CDR3 has 18 residues. The CDR3 protein is CASSLWSRTEWSKNIQYF. CDR3 sequence (DNA): TGTGCCAGCAGTTTATGGTCCCGGACAGAATGGTCCAAAAACATTCAGTACTTC.

The chain employs TRBV28 and TRBJ1-2; D not certain. V gave up 3 bases and J gave up 11 bases, with 22 bases separating them. Looked up from germline, CDR1 is MDHEN and CDR2 is SYDVKM. The CDR3 consists of 15 residues. The CDR3 protein is CASSFVGGQASFYTF. The CDR3 DNA sequence: TGTGCCAGCAGTTTCGTGGGTGGGCAGGCCTCCTTTTACACCTTC.

The chain joins TRBV28 to TRBJ1-5; D possibly corresponds to TRBD1 (6 bases). Looked up from germline, CDR1 is MDHEN and CDR2 is SYDVKM. CDR3 length equals 15 residues. The V and J ends lost 5 bases and 4 bases respectively, with 15 bases between them. CDR3 nucleotide sequence: TGTGCCAGCAGTACAACACAGGGTTTTAATCAGCCCCAGCATTTT. It codes for CASSTTQGFNQPQHF.

This clone was picked up one time. This chain links TRBV6-1 with TRBJ2-2, with 8 bases fitting TRBD2. Unmatched junction bases numbered 9, after V lost 10 bases and J lost 5 bases. The CDR3 sequence is 14 residues long. CDR1 and CDR2 (germline): MNHNS, SASEGT. The CDR3 here is CAIRPGLGTGELFF. The CDR3 DNA reads TGTGCCATCCGACCGGGACTAGGGACCGGGGAGCTGTTTTTT.